Listed here are 29 T cell receptor beta chains from one sample, sequenced in a study of T cell changes during pregnancy in multiple sclerosis. The data were produced by immunoSEQ multiplex PCR, yet TCRdb's version contains in-frame clones alone and is incomplete. Among around 65,000 clones listed, under 95% were seen once. This specimen consisted of peripheral blood, obtained in the third trimester of pregnancy. The source of these receptors is a female donor in good health, enrolled as a control in a pregnancy study.

The CDR3 sequence: CASSLGRGYSNQPQHF. CDR3 sequence (DNA): TGTGCCAGCAGCTTAGGACGGGGTTATAGCAATCAGCCCCAGCATTTT. The chain couples TRBV11-2 to TRBJ1-5; D not resolved. This CDR3 has 16 amino acids. V was clipped by 1 base and J by 0 bases, with 10 bases between them. Germline loops: CDR1 SGHAT, CDR2 FQNNGV.

The chain combines TRBV5-4 with TRBJ1-1; 10 nucleotides line up with TRBD1. Germline loops: CDR1 SGHNT, CDR2 YYREEE (reference sequence). The CDR3 has 15 residues. With V trimmed by 4 bases and J by 4 bases, 7 bases remained unmatched. CDR3 amino acids: CASSPGQGSSTEAFF. Written as DNA, the CDR3 is TGTGCCAGCAGCCCGGGACAGGGGAGTAGCACTGAAGCTTTCTTT.

V usage is TRBV11-2 and J usage is TRBJ2-7, with 14 bases lining up with TRBD2. The CDR3 is 16 residues long. Looked up from germline, CDR1 is SGHAT and CDR2 is FQNNGV. J gave up 7 bases and V 4 bases, and 9 bases lay outside the gene matches. CDR3 in DNA: TGTGCCAGCAGCTCGCGGACTAGCGGGGGGCCTGGGGAGCAGTACTTC. It specifies CASSSRTSGGPGEQYF.

This chain uses TRBV5-1 with TRBJ2-7; 7 bases map to TRBD1. This CDR3 is 12 amino acids long. Germline trimming cut 3 bases from V and 3 bases from J; bases unmatched to any gene: 0. Germline V gene data show CDR1 as SGHRS and CDR2 as YFSETQ. The CDR3 nucleotides read TGCGCCAGCAGCTGGGACAGCTACGAGCAGTACTTC. Residues: CASSWDSYEQYF.

This clone showed up just once. The chain recombines TRBV7-8 with TRBJ1-5; TRBD1 agrees at 7 bases. The CDR3 loop spans 14 amino acids. The J segment lost 4 bases and the V segment lost 1 base, leaving 1 base of the junction unmatched. Looked up from germline, CDR1 is SGHVS and CDR2 is FQNEAQ. The CDR3 region is CASSLGTGNQPQHF. The CDR3 DNA follows: TGTGCCAGCAGCTTAGGGACAGGAAATCAGCCCCAGCATTTT.

The chain links TRBV18 to TRBJ2-5; 9 nucleotides agree with TRBD1. CDR3 length: 17 residues. V lost 5 bases, J lost 1 base, and 11 bases stayed unmatched. Germline V gene sequence: CDR1 KGHSH, CDR2 LQKENI. The DNA for the CDR3 is TGTGCCAGCTCATCGTACCAGGACAGGGGCTTCCAAGAGACCCAGTACTTC. This encodes CASSSYQDRGFQETQYF.

This chain uses TRBV7-2 with TRBJ2-5; 7 bases match TRBD1. There are 13 residues in the CDR3. Germline V gene sequence: CDR1 SGHTA, CDR2 FQGNSA. Trimming removed 4 bases from V and 3 bases from J; junction bases left unmatched: 2. CDR3: CASSSDRKETQYF. The CDR3 DNA follows: TGTGCCAGCAGCTCGGACAGGAAAGAGACCCAGTACTTC.

This clone was counted a few times. The chain has TRBV6-5 and TRBJ1-1; 7 nucleotides line up with TRBD1. V was clipped by 6 bases and J by 9 bases; unmatched bases: 4. Germline assignment: CDR1 MNHEY and CDR2 SVGAGI. The CDR3 is 11 amino acids. In DNA form, the CDR3 reads TGTGCCAGCAGCTGGACAGGACAAGCTTTCTTT. This codes for CASSWTGQAFF.

The CDR3 nucleotides are TGCAGCGTCGCCGACAGGGATGAAGCTTTCTTT. This sequence encodes CSVADRDEAFF. V gene TRBV29-1 combines with J gene TRBJ1-1, with 7 bases lining up with TRBD1. The ends lost 6 bases at V and 7 bases at J; junction bases unmatched: 5. CDR1 is SQVTM, CDR2 ANQGSEA, per germline. The CDR3 consists of 11 residues.

The gene calls are TRBV10-3 and TRBJ2-1; weak D call: TRBD1 (8 bases). V lost 2 bases, J lost 7 bases, and 33 bases lay in between. The CDR3 length is 21 residues. Germline loops: CDR1 ENHRY, CDR2 SYGVKD. The CDR3 DNA reads as TGTGCCATCAGTGAGCCGTCCTTTCCCCTCCCGGGAGGACAGGGTGAGAATGAGCAGTTCTTC. Translation gives CAISEPSFPLPGGQGENEQFF.

CDR3 amino acids: CASSGTGTSGGLPGELFF. In DNA, the CDR3 is TGTGCCAGCAGCGGAACCGGGACTAGCGGGGGCCTTCCCGGGGAGCTGTTTTTT. V and J are TRBV9 and TRBJ2-2; 14 nucleotides line up with TRBD2. V shed 3 bases, J shed 6 bases, and the junction held 10 bases outside the gene matches. Germline V lookup: CDR1 SGDLS, CDR2 YYNGEE. This CDR3 contains 18 residues.

This clone is a singleton in its sample. The rearrangement links TRBV5-1 to TRBJ2-1; the match to TRBD2 covers 13 bases. CDR1 is SGHRS, CDR2 YFSETQ, per germline. J was trimmed by 9 bases and V by 2 bases; bases with no gene match: 5. CDR3 length: 15 residues. The CDR3 loop is CASSFTSGGASEQFF. The CDR3 nucleotides read TGCGCCAGCAGCTTCACTAGCGGGGGGGCCTCTGAGCAGTTCTTC.

The V gene is TRBV4-3, the J gene TRBJ2-2; 7 nucleotides match TRBD2. This CDR3 is 16 amino acids long. Trimming removed 2 bases from V and 0 bases from J; junction bases left unmatched: 3. The germline CDR1 and CDR2 sequences are LGHNA and YSLEER. The CDR3 coding sequence is TGCGCCAGCAGCCAATGGGGGGGTTCGAACACCGGGGAGCTGTTTTTT. As protein: CASSQWGGSNTGELFF.

Here the CDR3 reads CASSLEGARNSPLHF. CDR3 nucleotide sequence: TGTGCCAGCAGCTTGGAGGGAGCGAGGAATTCACCCCTCCACTTT. The chain couples TRBV5-6 to TRBJ1-6; no clear D. Germline V CDR1 and CDR2: SGHDT, YYEEEE. This CDR3 has 15 residues. Trimming cost V 0 bases and J 7 bases, with 11 bases left between them.

CDR3 in DNA: TGTGCCAGCAGTGGGGAGGGAAGCAATCAGCCCCAGCATTTT. Translation: CASSGEGSNQPQHF. V is TRBV2 and J is TRBJ1-5; D uncertain. CDR1 and CDR2 (germline): SNHLY, FYNNEI. This CDR3 comprises 14 residues. V was shortened by 4 bases and J by 1 base, with 8 bases between the two germline ends.

The chain joins TRBV15 to TRBJ2-1, with D maybe TRBD2 (6 bases). This CDR3 region has 15 residues. Germline V CDR1 and CDR2: LNHNV, YYDKDF (reference sequence). V dropped 5 bases and J dropped 1 base, with 12 bases sitting between them. Written as DNA, the CDR3 is TGTGCCACCAGCGCGTGGGGGGTATCCTACAATGAGCAGTTCTTC. Its protein product is CATSAWGVSYNEQFF.

This clone came up a few times. The chain links TRBV6-5 to TRBJ2-2, with 7 bases matching TRBD1. This CDR3 has 16 amino acids. V trimming: 4 bases; J trimming: 4 bases; junction bases outside the gene matches: 9. In germline, CDR1 is MNHEY, CDR2 SVGAGI. The CDR3 loop reads CASSFSDRAGTGELFF. In DNA form, the CDR3 reads TGTGCCAGCAGTTTCTCCGACAGGGCGGGCACCGGGGAGCTGTTTTTT.

V and J are TRBV7-2 and TRBJ2-7; possible D gene TRBD1, 5 bases. The V and J ends lost 5 bases and 2 bases respectively, with 10 bases between them. Per the germline V gene, CDR1 is SGHTA and CDR2 is FQGNSA. The CDR3 totals 13 residues. CDR3 coding DNA: TGTGCCAGCAGCCAAGACAGCCCCTACGAGCAGTACTTC. Protein product: CASSQDSPYEQYF.

This rearrangement joins TRBV5-1 to TRBJ2-7; 9 bases map to TRBD1. Germline-derived CDR1 and CDR2 are SGHRS and YFSETQ. CDR3 length: 16 residues. V gave up 4 bases and J gave up 0 bases; unmatched junction bases: 8. The CDR3 bases are TGCGCCAGCAGCCCGGGACAGGGCGGACTCTCCTACGAGCAGTACTTC. Translation: CASSPGQGGLSYEQYF.

In its sample, this clone was seen once. In nucleotides, the CDR3 is TGTGCCAGCCTAGTCCCGGACAGCAACATTCAGTACTTC. Its protein product is CASLVPDSNIQYF. The chain joins TRBV6-5 to TRBJ2-4; weak D call: TRBD1 (6 bases). Trimming took off 8 bases at V and 7 bases at J, with 15 bases between the two ends. Germline values: CDR1 MNHEY, CDR2 SVGAGI. CDR3 size: 13 residues.

The V and J genes are TRBV5-6 and TRBJ2-5; D not certain. The CDR3 runs to 13 residues. The V gene's germline CDR1 is SGHDT and CDR2 YYEEEE. Trimming took off 2 bases at V and 3 bases at J, with 8 bases between the two ends. The CDR3: CASSFLQKETQYF. Written as DNA, the CDR3 is TGTGCCAGCAGCTTTCTCCAGAAAGAGACCCAGTACTTC.

The V gene is TRBV6-1, the J gene TRBJ2-1; a possible D gene is TRBD2 (7 bases). The CDR3 spans 13 residues. V shed 8 bases and J shed 3 bases, with 11 bases lying between them. Germline V gene sequence: CDR1 MNHNS, CDR2 SASEGT. The CDR3: CASRGAFYNEQFF. The CDR3 region has the DNA TGTGCCAGCCGGGGGGCCTTCTACAATGAGCAGTTCTTC.

The chain uses TRBV6-5 and TRBJ1-3; D is uncertain. The CDR3 contains 14 residues. The V gene lost 6 bases and the J gene lost 0 bases, with 9 bases spanning the gap. The V gene's germline CDR1 is MNHEY and CDR2 SVGAGI. The chain's CDR3 is CASRLALSGNTIYF. For the CDR3, the DNA is TGTGCCAGCAGGTTGGCTCTCTCTGGAAACACCATATATTTT.

This chain joins TRBV28 and TRBJ1-4; 9 positions agree with TRBD1. Germline CDR1 reads MDHEN; CDR2 reads SYDVKM. V was clipped by 6 bases and J by 7 bases; unmatched bases: 6. CDR3 length equals 14 residues. For the CDR3, the DNA is TGTGCCAGCAGCCGGGACAGGGAACGTGAAAAACTGTTTTTT. Amino acids: CASSRDREREKLFF.

DNA of the CDR3: TGTGCCAGCAGCCAACATGAGGCCGGGGAGCTGTTTTTT. It translates to CASSQHEAGELFF. The V and J genes are TRBV6-6 and TRBJ2-2; D is unresolved. The ends were cut back, 6 bases at V and 6 bases at J, with 11 bases in the middle. CDR1 is MNHNY, CDR2 SVGAGI, per germline (reference sequence). This CDR3 has 13 amino acids.

V usage is TRBV9 and J usage is TRBJ2-1; 10 nucleotides line up with TRBD2. With 0 bases clipped from V and 12 bases from J, the junction kept 9 bases outside the gene matches. CDR1 and CDR2 from the germline V gene are SGDLS and YYNGEE. The CDR3 is made up of 15 amino acids. The CDR3 region has the DNA TGTGCCAGCAGCGTAGAGCGGGGGGGAAGTCGGGGGCAGTTCTTC. This codes for CASSVERGGSRGQFF.

The chain joins TRBV7-8 to TRBJ2-3; TRBD2 matches at 9 bases. Trimming at V came to 5 bases and at J to 7 bases, leaving 16 bases not matched to a gene. Germline CDR1 and CDR2: SGHVS and FQNEAQ. CDR3 length: 17 amino acids. CDR3 DNA sequence: TGTGCCAGCAGCAGGTCCGTAGCGGGGGACCCACAGAATACGCAGTATTTT. Amino acids: CASSRSVAGDPQNTQYF.

The rearrangement links TRBV4-1 to TRBJ1-2; the match to TRBD1 covers 7 bases. V gave up 0 bases and J gave up 5 bases; unmatched junction bases: 6. The CDR3 has 15 residues. Per germline, CDR1 MGHRA and CDR2 YSYEKL. The chain's CDR3 is CASSQDHRGVYGYTF. CDR3 bases: TGCGCCAGCAGCCAAGATCACAGGGGTGTATATGGCTACACCTTC.

The CDR3 coding sequence is TGTGCCAGCAGCGTCGAGGCGAATGAGCAGTTCTTC. Translation: CASSVEANEQFF. The rearrangement links TRBV9 to TRBJ2-1; D is unresolved. V was pared by 2 bases and J by 7 bases, with 7 bases between. CDR1 is SGDLS, CDR2 YYNGEE, per germline. The length of the CDR3 is 12 residues.